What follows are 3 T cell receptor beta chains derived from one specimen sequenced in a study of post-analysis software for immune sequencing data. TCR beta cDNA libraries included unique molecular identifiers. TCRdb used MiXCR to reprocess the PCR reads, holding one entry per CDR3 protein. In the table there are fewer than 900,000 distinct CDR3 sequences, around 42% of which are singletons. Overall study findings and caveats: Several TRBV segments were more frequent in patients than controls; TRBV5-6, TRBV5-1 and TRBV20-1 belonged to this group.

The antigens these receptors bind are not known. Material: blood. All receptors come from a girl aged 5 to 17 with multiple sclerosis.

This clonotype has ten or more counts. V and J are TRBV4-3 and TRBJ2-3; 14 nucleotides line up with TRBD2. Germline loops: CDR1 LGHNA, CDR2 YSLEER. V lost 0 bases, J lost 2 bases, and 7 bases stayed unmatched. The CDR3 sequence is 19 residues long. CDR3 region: CASSQDQGTSGGFTDTQYF. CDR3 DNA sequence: TGCGCCAGCAGCCAAGATCAGGGGACTAGCGGGGGTTTCACAGATACGCAGTATTTT.

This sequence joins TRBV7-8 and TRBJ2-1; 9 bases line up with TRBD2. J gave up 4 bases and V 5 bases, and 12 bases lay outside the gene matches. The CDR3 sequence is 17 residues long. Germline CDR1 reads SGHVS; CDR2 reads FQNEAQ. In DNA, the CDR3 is TGTGCCAGCAGCCCCCACCGGGGGAGCGGGGGGTACAATGAGCAGTTCTTC. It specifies CASSPHRGSGGYNEQFF. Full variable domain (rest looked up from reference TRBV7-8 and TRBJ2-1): GAGVSQSPRYKVAKRGQDVALRCDPISGHVSLFWYQQALGQGPEFLTYFQNEAQLDKSGLPSDRFFAERPEGSVSTLKIQRTQQEDSAVYLCASSPHRGSGGYNEQFFGPGTRLTVL.

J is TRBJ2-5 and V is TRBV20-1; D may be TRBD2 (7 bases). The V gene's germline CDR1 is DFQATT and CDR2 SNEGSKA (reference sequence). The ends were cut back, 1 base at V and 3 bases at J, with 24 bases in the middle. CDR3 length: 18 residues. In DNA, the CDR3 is TGCAGTGCTAGAGGGCTTAGGGGGAGGGCCTCGTCCAAAGAGACCCAGTACTTC. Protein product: CSARGLRGRASSKETQYF.